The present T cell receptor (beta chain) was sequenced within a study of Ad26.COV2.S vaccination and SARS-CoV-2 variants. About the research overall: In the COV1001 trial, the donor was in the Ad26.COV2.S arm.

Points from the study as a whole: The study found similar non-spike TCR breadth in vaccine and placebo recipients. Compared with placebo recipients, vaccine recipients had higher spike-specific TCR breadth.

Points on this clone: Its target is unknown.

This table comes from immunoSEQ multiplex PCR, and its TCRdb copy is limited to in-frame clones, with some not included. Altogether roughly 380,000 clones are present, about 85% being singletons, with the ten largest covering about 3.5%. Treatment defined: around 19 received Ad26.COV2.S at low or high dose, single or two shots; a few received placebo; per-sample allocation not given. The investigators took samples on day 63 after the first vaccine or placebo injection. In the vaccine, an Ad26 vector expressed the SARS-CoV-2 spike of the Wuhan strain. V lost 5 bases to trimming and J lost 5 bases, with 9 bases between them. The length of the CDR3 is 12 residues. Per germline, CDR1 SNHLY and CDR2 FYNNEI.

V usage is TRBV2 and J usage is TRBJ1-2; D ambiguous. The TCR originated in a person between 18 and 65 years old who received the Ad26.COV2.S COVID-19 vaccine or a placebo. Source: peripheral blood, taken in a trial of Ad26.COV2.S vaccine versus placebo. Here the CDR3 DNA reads TGTGCCAGCAGTCCTGAAGGATATGGCTACACCTTC. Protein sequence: CASSPEGYGYTF.